This paragraph reports one T cell receptor (beta chain). Measured with immunoSEQ multiplex PCR; TCRdb has only the in-frame clones, and not every one. The sample consists of about 200,000 clones, roughly three quarters of them appearing once. Germline lookup yields CDR1 SGHAT and CDR2 FQNNGV. V shed 0 bases and J shed 9 bases, with 9 bases lying between them. CDR3 length: 13 residues. The source of the sample is a study of blood T cell repertoires in COVID-19. As for the study in general: T cells, B-cell-depleted T cells, or PBMCs supplied cDNA or gDNA.

Seattle patients were enrolled during active infection and followed longitudinally. J is TRBJ2-1 and V is TRBV11-2, with a possible D match to TRBD2 (5 bases). The specimen sequenced was peripheral blood. The TCR sequence derives from a woman in her thirties or forties with COVID-19, enrolled during active disease. CDR3 residues: CASSLDRRSEQFF. As DNA, the CDR3 is TGTGCCAGCAGCTTAGACCGGAGGAGTGAGCAGTTCTTC.